This is a list of T cell receptor beta chains from one sample in a study of T cell responses to AZD1222 COVID-19 vaccine. Using immunoSEQ multiplex PCR, the repertoire was profiled, and TCRdb retains in-frame clones only, with some absent. Of about 110,000 clones listed, around nine tenths are singletons. This specimen was peripheral blood, taken 28 days after the second AZD1222 dose. The receptors shown here come from an adult who received the AZD1222 COVID-19 vaccine. Each CDR3 is given with its conserved first and last residue. D genes are given only for firm matches.

cdr3_aa	v_call	j_call	d_call
CAISPDPTDTQYF	TRBV10-3	TRBJ2-3	.
CASSWAGAGSYEQYF	TRBV5-6	TRBJ2-7	.
CASQGGASRGTEAFF	TRBV19	TRBJ1-1	.
CASSARLGTEAFF	TRBV9	TRBJ1-1	.
CASSLKGGEQFF	TRBV4-1	TRBJ2-1	.
CASRKQGALDDGYTF	TRBV28	TRBJ1-2	TRBD1
CASSEGTAAEAFF	TRBV9	TRBJ1-1	TRBD1
CASSISGYPAYNEQFF	TRBV19	TRBJ2-1	.
CASSTRTGTGSYNEQFF	TRBV11-3	TRBJ2-1	TRBD1
CATSRATSGGSYEQYF	TRBV15	TRBJ2-7	TRBD2
CAWSVGGVQETQYF	TRBV30	TRBJ2-5	.
CASSPRQGENYGYTF	TRBV5-5	TRBJ1-2	TRBD1
CASSFAASITDTQYF	TRBV27	TRBJ2-3	.
CASSQLTQTRPYGYTF	TRBV3-1/TRBV3-2	TRBJ1-2	.
CASSLEPSGSQETQYF	TRBV11-2	TRBJ2-5	TRBD2
CAISDVEGPIRDTQYF	TRBV10-3	TRBJ2-3	.
CASGTEAFF	TRBV19	TRBJ1-1	.
CASSLAGLGKRETQYF	TRBV7-2	TRBJ2-5	.
CASSPKGAGSDYGYTF	TRBV2	TRBJ1-2	TRBD1
CASSSLIGQGNTGELFF	TRBV5-1	TRBJ2-2	TRBD1
CASSFPGLAGENEQFF	TRBV7-9	TRBJ2-1	TRBD2
CASSLKWVQDTQYF	TRBV11-2	TRBJ2-3	.
CASSLRDGGGYTF	TRBV12-3/TRBV12-4	TRBJ1-2	.
CASSVSGESYEQYF	TRBV9	TRBJ2-7	.
CASRTASSTEAFF	TRBV6-5	TRBJ1-1	.
CASSPPGQPQHF	TRBV18	TRBJ1-5	.
CASSPAGTGVETQYF	TRBV6-9	TRBJ2-5	TRBD1
CASSYSGVSYQETQYF	TRBV27	TRBJ2-5	TRBD2
CASSLDGYNSPLHF	TRBV5-1	TRBJ1-6	.
CASSQRENGADTQYF	TRBV11-3	TRBJ2-3	TRBD2
CASSIAGQGASGYTF	TRBV7-9	TRBJ1-2	TRBD1
CATSSGNTGELFF	TRBV24-1	TRBJ2-2	.